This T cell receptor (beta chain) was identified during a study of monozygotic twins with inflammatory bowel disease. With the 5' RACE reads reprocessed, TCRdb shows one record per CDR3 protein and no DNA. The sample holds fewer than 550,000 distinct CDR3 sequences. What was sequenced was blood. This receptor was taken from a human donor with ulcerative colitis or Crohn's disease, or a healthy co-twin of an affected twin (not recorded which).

The CDR3 protein is CASSRVYSNQPQHF. V is TRBV19 and J is TRBJ1-5. The CDR3 is 14 amino acids. CDR1 LNHDA and CDR2 SQIVND come from the germline V gene (reference sequence).